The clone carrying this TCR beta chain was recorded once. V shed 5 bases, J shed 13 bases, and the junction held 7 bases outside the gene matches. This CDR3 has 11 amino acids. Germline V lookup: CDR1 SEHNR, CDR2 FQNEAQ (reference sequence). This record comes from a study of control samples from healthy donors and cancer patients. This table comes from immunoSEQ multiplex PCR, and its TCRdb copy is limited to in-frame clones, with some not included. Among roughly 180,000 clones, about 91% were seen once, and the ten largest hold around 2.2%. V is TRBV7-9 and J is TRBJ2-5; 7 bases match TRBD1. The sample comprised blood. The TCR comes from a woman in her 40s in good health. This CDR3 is CASSIGQVRYF. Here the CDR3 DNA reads TGTGCCAGCAGCATAGGACAGGTCCGGTACTTC.